This T cell receptor beta chain appears in the sequencing data of a study of T cells in Graves' hyperthyroidism and ophthalmopathy. The overall study: Once the initial diagnosis was made, peripheral blood was obtained before any treatment. Study-level points and caveats: The model foresaw ophthalmopathy a median about 6.1 months prior to onset.

When ophthalmopathy did not progress within 18 months, Graves' hyperthyroidism was considered stable. Exclusion of a patient resulted from uncontrolled infection, other autoimmune disease, pregnancy or lactation. Between the trimmed V and J ends, which lost 0 bases and 0 bases, there was a span of 4 bases. Germline values: CDR1 SGHRS, CDR2 YFSETQ. The CDR3 has 15 residues. RNA transcripts served as the template for amplifying TCR beta CDR3 regions. The HTBI primer set was used in a first-round RT-PCR of the TCR CDR3. From the multiplex PCR reads, TCRdb called clonotypes with MiXCR, one entry per CDR3 protein. The data show 450,000 to 600,000 distinct CDR3 sequences, with 14% seen just once and more than 11% held by the top ten. This clonotype was detected ten times or more. The antigen is not known.

The material sequenced was blood. This sequence was found in a woman aged 40 to 50 with Graves' hyperthyroidism. The rearrangement links TRBV5-1 to TRBJ2-6; D is undetermined. In nucleotides, the CDR3 is TGCGCCAGCAGCTTGGAGAGCTCTGGGGCCAACGTCCTGACTTTC. As protein: CASSLESSGANVLTF.